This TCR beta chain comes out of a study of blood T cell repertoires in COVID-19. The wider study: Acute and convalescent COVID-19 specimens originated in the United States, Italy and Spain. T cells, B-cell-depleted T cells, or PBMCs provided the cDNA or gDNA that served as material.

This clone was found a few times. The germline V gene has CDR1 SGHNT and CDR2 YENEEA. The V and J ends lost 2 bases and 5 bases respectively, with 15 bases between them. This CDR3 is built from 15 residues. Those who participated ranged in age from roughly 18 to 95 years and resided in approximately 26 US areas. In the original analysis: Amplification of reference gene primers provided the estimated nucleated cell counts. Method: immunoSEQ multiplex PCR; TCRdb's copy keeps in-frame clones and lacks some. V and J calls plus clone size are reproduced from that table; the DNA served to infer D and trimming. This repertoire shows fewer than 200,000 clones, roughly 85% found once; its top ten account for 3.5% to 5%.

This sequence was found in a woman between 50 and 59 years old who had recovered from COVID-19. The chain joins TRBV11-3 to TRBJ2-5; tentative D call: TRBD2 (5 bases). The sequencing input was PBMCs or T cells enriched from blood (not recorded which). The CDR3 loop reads CASSLFGGSVETQYF. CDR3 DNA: TGTGCCAGCAGCTTATTCGGAGGATCGGTGGAGACCCAGTACTTC.